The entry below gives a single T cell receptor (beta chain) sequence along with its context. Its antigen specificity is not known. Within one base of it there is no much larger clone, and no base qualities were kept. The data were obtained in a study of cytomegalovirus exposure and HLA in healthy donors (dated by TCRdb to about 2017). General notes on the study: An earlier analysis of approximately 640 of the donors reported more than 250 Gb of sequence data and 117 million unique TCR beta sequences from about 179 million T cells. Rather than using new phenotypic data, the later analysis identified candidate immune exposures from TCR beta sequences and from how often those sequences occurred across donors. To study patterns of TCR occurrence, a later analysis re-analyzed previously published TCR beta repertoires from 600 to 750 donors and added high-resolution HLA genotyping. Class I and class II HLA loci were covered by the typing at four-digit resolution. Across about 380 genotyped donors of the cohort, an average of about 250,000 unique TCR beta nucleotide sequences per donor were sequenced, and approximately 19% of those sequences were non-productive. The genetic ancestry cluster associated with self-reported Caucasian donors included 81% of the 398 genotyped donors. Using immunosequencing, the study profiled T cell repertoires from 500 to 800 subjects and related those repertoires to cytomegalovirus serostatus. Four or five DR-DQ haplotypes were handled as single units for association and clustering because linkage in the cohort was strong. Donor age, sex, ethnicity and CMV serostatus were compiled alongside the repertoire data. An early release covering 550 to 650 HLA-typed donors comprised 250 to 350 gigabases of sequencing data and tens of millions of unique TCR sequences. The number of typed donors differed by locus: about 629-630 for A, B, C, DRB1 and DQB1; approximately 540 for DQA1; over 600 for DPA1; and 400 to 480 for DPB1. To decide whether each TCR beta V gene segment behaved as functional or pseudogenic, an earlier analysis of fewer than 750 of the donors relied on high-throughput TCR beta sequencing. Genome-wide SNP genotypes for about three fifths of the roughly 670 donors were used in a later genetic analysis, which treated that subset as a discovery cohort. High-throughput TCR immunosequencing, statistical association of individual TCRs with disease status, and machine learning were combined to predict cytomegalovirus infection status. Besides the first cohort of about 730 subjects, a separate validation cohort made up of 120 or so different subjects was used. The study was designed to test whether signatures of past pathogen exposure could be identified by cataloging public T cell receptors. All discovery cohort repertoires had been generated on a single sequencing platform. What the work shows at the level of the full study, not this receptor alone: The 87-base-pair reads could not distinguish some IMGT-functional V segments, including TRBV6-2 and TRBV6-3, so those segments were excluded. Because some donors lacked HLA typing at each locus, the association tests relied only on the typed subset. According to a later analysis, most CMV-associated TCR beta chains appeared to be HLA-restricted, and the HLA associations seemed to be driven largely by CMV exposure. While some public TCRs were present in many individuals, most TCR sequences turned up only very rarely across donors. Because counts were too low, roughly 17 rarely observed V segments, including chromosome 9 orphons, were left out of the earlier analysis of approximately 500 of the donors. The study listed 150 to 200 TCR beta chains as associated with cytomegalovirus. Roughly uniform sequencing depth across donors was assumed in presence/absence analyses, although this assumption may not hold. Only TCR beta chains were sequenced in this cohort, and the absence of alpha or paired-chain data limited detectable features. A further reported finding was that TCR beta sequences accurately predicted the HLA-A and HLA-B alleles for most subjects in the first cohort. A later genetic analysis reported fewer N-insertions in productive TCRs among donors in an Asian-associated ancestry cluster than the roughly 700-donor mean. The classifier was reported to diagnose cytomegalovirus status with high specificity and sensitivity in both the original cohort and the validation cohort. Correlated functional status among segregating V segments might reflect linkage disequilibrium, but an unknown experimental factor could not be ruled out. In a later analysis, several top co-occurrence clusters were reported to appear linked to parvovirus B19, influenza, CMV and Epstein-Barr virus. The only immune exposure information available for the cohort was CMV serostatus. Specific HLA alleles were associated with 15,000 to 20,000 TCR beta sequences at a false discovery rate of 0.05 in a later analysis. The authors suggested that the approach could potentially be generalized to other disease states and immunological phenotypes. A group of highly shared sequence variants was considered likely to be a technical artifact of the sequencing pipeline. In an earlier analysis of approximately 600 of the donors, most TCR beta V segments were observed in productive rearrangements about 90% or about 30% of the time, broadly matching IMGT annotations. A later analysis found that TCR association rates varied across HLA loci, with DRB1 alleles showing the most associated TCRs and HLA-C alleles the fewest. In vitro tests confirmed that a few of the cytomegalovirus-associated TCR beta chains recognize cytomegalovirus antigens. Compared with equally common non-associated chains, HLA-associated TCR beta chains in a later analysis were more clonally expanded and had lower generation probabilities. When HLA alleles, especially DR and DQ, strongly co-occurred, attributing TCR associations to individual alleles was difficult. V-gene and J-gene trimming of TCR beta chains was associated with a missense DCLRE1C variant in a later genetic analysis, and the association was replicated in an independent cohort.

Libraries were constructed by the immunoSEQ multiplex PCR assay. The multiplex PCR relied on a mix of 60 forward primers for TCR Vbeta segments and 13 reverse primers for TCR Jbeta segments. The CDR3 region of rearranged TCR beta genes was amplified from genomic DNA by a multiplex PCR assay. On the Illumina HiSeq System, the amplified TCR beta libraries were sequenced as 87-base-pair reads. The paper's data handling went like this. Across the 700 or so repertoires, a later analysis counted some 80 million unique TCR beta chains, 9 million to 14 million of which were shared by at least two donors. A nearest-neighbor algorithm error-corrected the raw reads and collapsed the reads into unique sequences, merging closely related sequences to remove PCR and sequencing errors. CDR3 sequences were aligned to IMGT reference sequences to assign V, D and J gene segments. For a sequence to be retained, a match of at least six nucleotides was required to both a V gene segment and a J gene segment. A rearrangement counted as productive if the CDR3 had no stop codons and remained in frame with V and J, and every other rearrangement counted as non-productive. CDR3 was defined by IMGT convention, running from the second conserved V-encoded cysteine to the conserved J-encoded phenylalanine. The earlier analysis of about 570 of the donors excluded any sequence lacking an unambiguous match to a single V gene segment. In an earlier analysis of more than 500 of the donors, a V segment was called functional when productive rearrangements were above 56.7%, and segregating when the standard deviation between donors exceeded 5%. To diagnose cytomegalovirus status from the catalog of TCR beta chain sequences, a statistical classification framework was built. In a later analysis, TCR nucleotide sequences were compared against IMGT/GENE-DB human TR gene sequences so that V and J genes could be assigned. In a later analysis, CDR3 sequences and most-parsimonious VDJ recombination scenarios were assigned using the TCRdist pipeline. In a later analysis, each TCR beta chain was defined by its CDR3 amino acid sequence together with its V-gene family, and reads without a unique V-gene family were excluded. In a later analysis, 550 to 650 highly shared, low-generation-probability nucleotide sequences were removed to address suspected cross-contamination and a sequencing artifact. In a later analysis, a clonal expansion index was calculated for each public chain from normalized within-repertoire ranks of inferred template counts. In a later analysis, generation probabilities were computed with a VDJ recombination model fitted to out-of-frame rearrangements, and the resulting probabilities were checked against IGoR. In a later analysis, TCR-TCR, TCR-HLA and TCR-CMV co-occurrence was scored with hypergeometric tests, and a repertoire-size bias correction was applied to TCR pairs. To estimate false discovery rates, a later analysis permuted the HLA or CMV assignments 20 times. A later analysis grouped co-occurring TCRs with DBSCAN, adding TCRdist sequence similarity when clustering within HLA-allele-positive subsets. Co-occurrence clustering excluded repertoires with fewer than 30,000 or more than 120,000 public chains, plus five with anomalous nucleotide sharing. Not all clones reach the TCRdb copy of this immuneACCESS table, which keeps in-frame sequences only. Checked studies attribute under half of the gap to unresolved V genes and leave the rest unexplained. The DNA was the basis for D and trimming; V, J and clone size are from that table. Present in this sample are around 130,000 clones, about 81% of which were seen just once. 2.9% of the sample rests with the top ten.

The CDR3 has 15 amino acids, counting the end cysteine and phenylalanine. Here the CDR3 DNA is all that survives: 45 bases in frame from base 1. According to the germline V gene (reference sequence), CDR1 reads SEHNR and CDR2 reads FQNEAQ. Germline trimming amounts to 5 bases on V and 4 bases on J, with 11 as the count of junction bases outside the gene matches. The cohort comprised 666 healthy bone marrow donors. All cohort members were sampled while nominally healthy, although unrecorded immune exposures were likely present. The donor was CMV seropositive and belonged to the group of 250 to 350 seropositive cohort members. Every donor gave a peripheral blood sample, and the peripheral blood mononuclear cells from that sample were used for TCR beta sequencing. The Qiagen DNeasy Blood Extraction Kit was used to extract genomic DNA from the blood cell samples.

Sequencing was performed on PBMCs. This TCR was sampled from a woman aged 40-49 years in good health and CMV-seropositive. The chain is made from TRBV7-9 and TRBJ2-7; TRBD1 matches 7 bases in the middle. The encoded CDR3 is CASSRGEGALYEQYF. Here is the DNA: TGTGCCAGCAGCCGAGGAGAGGGGGCCTTATACGAGCAGTACTTC.